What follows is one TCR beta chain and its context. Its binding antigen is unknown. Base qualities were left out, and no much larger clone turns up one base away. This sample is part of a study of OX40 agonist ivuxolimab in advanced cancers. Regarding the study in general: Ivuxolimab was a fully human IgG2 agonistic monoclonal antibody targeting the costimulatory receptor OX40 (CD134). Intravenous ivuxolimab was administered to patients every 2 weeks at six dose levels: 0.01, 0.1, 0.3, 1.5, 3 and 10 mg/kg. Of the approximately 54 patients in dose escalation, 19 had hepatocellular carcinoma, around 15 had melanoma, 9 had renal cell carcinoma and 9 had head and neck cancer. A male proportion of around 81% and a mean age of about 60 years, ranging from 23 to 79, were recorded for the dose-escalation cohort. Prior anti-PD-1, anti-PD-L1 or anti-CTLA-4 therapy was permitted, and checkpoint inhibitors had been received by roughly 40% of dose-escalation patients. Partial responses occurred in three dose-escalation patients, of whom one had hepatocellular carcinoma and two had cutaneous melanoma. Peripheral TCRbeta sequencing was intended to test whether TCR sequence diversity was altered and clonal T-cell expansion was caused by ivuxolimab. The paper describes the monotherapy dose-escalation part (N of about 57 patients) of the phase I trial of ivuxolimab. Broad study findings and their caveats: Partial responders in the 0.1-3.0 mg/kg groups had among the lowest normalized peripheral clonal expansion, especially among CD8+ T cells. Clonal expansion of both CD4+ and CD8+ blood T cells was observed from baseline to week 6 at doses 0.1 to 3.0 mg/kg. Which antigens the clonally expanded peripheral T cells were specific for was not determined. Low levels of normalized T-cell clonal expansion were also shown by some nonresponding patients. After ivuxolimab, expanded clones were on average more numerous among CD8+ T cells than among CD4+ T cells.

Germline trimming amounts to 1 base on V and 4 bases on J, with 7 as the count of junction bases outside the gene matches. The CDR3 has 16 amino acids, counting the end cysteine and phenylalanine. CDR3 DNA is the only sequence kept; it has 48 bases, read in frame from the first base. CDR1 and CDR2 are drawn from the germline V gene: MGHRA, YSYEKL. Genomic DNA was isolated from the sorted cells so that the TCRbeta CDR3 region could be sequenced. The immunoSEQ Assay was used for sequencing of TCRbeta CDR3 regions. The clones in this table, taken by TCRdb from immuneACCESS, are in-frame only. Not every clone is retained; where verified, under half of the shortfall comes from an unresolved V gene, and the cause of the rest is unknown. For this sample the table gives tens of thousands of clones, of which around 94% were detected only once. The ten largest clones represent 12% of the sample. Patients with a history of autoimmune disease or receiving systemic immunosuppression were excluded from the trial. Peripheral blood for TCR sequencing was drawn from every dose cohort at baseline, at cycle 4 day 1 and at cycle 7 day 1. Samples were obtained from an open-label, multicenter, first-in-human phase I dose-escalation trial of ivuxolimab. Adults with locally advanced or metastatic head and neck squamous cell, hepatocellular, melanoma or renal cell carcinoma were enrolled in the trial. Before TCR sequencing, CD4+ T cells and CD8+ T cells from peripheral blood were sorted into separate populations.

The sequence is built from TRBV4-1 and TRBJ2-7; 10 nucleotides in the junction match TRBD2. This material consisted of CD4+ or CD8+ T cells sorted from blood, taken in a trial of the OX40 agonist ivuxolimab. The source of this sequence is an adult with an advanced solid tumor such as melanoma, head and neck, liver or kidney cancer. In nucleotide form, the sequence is TGCGCCAGCAGCCAAGCGTCTAGCGGGAGTACTTACGAGCAGTACTTC. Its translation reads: CASSQASSGSTYEQYF.